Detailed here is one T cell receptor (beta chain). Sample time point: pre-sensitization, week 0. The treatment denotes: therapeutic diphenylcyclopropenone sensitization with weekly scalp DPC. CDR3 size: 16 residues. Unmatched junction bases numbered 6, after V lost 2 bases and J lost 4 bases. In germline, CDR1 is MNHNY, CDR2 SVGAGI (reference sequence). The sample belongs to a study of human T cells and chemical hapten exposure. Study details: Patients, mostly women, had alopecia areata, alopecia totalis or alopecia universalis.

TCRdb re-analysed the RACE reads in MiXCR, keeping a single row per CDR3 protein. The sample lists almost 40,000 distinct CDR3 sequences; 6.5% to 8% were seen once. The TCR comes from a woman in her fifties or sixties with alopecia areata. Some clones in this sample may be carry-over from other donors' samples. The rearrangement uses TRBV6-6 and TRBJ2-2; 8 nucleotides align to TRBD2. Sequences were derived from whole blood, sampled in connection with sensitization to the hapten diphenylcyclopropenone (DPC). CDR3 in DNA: TGTGCCAGCAGTTACGGTTCCCGGGGGGGCACCGGGGAGCTGTTTTTT. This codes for CASSYGSRGGTGELFF.